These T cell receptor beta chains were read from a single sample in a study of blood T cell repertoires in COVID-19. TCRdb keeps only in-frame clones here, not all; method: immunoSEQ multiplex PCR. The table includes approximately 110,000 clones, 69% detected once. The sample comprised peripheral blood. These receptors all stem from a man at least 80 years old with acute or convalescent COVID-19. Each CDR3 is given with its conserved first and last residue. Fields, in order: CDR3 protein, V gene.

cdr3_aa: CASNSGDNEQFF; v_call: TRBV12-3/TRBV12-4
cdr3_aa: CASSQSGSTRGEQFF; v_call: TRBV18
cdr3_aa: CASSLSRTDGYTF; v_call: TRBV28
cdr3_aa: CASIGGRVGEQYF; v_call: TRBV28
cdr3_aa: CASSTDSGELFF; v_call: TRBV5-1
cdr3_aa: CATSDSTGTSGRDNEQFF; v_call: TRBV24-1
cdr3_aa: CASTPSGNSNSPLHF; v_call: TRBV28
cdr3_aa: CASSQEVRTGEASETQYF; v_call: TRBV4-2
cdr3_aa: CASSVDQGNYGYTF; v_call: TRBV9
cdr3_aa: CASSFKVGGEAFF; v_call: TRBV12-3/TRBV12-4
cdr3_aa: CASRPTSGRKDEQFF; v_call: TRBV19